The rows below give T cell receptor beta chains drawn from one sample of a study of radiotherapy plus CTLA-4 blockade in lung cancer. Measured with immunoSEQ multiplex PCR; TCRdb has only the in-frame clones, and not every one. The top ten hold more than 4.5% of the sample, which has approximately 99,000 clones, just over 85% seen once. Sequenced material: peripheral blood, taken from a patient treated with radiotherapy plus ipilimumab. These receptors originate from a human donor with non-small cell lung cancer that progressed on radiotherapy plus ipilimumab. Each CDR3 is given with its conserved first and last residue. A D gene is named only where the DNA matches it firmly. The size entry is marked missing in some rows and otherwise reads once, few, many or a size class.

abundance,v_gene,d_gene,j_gene,CDR3aa,CDR3nt
.,TRBV12-5,TRBD2,TRBJ2-2,CASGLGLAGGDTGELFF,TGTGCTAGTGGTTTGGGGCTAGCGGGAGGGGACACCGGGGAGCTGTTTTTT
.,TRBV7-9,TRBD1,TRBJ1-1,CASSFGDRRRHTEAFF,TGTGCCAGCAGCTTTGGGGACAGGAGAAGACACACTGAAGCTTTCTTT
.,TRBV6-1,.,TRBJ2-1,CASSDSGRSYNEQFF,TGTGCCAGCAGTGATTCGGGACGCTCCTACAATGAGCAGTTCTTC
.,TRBV28,TRBD1,TRBJ2-7,CASSPHERGREGEQYF,TGTGCCAGCAGTCCCCACGAGAGGGGGCGTGAAGGCGAGCAGTACTTC
.,TRBV11-2,TRBD1,TRBJ1-5,CASSSGTGDNQPQHF,TGTGCCAGCAGCTCCGGAACAGGGGACAATCAGCCCCAGCATTTT
.,TRBV6-1,TRBD1,TRBJ2-5,CASSEWGTGFETQYF,TGTGCCAGCAGTGAATGGGGGACAGGGTTTGAGACCCAGTACTTC
.,TRBV6-5,TRBD2,TRBJ2-7,CASSYSAGDGEQYF,TGTGCCAGCAGTTACTCAGCGGGAGATGGCGAGCAGTACTTC
once,TRBV7-7,.,TRBJ2-3,CASSRTGGSTDTQYF,TGTGCTAGCAGCCGGACTGGCGGGAGCACAGATACGCAGTATTTT
.,TRBV6-5,.,TRBJ2-5,CASSPLGGLETQYF,TGTGCCAGCAGCCCCCTGGGGGGGCTGGAGACCCAGTACTTC
.,TRBV30,.,TRBJ2-7,CAWSEQPLVNEQYF,TGTGCCTGGAGTGAACAGCCCCTCGTGAACGAGCAGTACTTC
.,TRBV10-3,.,TRBJ1-1,CASRGLENTEAFF,TGTGCCTCTCGGGGGCTGGAGAACACTGAAGCTTTCTTT
.,TRBV29-1,.,TRBJ1-1,CSVGTGAAPRAFF,TGCAGCGTTGGAACGGGAGCCGCCCCCCGAGCTTTCTTT
.,TRBV19,.,TRBJ1-5,CASSIEQGSGNQPQHF,TGTGCCAGTAGTATAGAACAGGGAAGCGGCAATCAGCCCCAGCATTTT
.,TRBV7-8,.,TRBJ1-1,CASSPFFGRIGMNTEAFF,TGTGCCAGCAGCCCCTTCTTCGGGCGAATTGGGATGAACACTGAAGCTTTCTTT
.,TRBV29-1,.,TRBJ2-5,CSGGATQETQYF,TGCAGCGGGGGGGCTACCCAAGAGACCCAGTACTTC
once,TRBV29-1,.,TRBJ1-2,CSVAVVDLGLGGYTF,TGCAGCGTTGCGGTGGTGGATTTGGGCCTCGGGGGCTACACCTTC
.,TRBV18,TRBD2,TRBJ2-5,CASSQIGTSGSETQYF,TGTGCCAGCTCCCAAATTGGTACTAGCGGGAGTGAGACCCAGTACTTC
.,TRBV5-1,.,TRBJ1-5,CASSLAWGQPQHF,TGCGCCAGCAGCTTGGCCTGGGGCCAGCCCCAGCATTTT
once,TRBV5-1,.,TRBJ2-6,CASSLLWGGLGANVLTF,TGCGCCAGCAGCTTGTTATGGGGCGGACTTGGGGCCAACGTCCTGACTTTC
.,TRBV19,TRBD2,TRBJ2-1,CASTMGLAGYNEQFF,TGTGCCAGCACCATGGGGCTAGCGGGATACAATGAGCAGTTCTTC
.,TRBV18,.,TRBJ1-1,CASSPDSLYSVNTEAFF,TGTGCCAGCTCACCCGACAGCCTCTACTCCGTTAACACTGAAGCTTTCTTT
.,TRBV5-1,TRBD2,TRBJ2-7,CASSLELAGTLEQYF,TGCGCCAGCAGCTTGGAGCTAGCGGGAACATTAGAGCAGTACTTC
.,TRBV6-1,TRBD1,TRBJ1-2,CASSWTGGNGYTF,TGTGCCAGCAGTTGGACAGGGGGCAATGGCTACACCTTC